The rows below give T cell receptor beta chains drawn from one sample of a study of shared clonotypes between healthy human individuals. TCRdb's copy holds only in-frame clones and misses some; the assay was immunoSEQ multiplex PCR. The profile shows about 2 million clones, about 95% of them singletons. Sequencing was done on a sample of naive CD8+ T cells sorted from blood. The receptor source for this set is a man in his late teens or twenties in good health. Each CDR3 is given with its conserved first and last residue. The D gene is left open where the match is weak. For some rows the clone size is stated as once, few or many, or as a class when expanded; others skip it.

j_gene: TRBJ1-1; v_gene: TRBV10-3; d_gene: TRBD1; abundance: NA; CDR3aa: CAISVEQGRQTEAFF; CDR3nt: TGTGCCATCAGTGTCGAACAGGGGAGGCAAACTGAAGCTTTCTTT
j_gene: TRBJ2-2; v_gene: TRBV7-8; d_gene: TRBD2; abundance: once; CDR3aa: CASSVGLAGGTGELFF; CDR3nt: TGTGCCAGCAGCGTGGGACTAGCGGGAGGGACCGGGGAGCTGTTTTTT
j_gene: TRBJ1-2; v_gene: TRBV11-3; d_gene: NA; abundance: NA; CDR3aa: CASSDDVDFNYGYTF; CDR3nt: TGTGCCAGCAGCGACGACGTAGACTTTAACTATGGCTACACCTTC
j_gene: TRBJ2-7; v_gene: TRBV29-1; d_gene: TRBD2; abundance: NA; CDR3aa: CSILAGDSYEQYF; CDR3nt: TGCAGCATCTTAGCGGGGGACTCCTACGAGCAGTACTTC
j_gene: TRBJ2-1; v_gene: TRBV4-1; d_gene: NA; abundance: NA; CDR3aa: CASSQDRSSPPNEQFF; CDR3nt: TGCGCCAGCAGCCAAGATCGGTCTTCCCCGCCGAATGAGCAGTTCTTC
j_gene: TRBJ1-3; v_gene: TRBV4-3; d_gene: NA; abundance: NA; CDR3aa: CASSQDWDSGNTIYF; CDR3nt: TGCGCCAGCAGCCAAGATTGGGACTCTGGAAACACCATATATTTT
j_gene: TRBJ2-7; v_gene: TRBV7-9; d_gene: TRBD2; abundance: NA; CDR3aa: CASSSGVAGGPSYEQYF; CDR3nt: TGTGCCAGCAGTAGTGGGGTAGCGGGAGGACCTTCCTACGAGCAGTACTTC
j_gene: TRBJ2-7; v_gene: TRBV6-5; d_gene: NA; abundance: NA; CDR3aa: CASTGFYEQYF; CDR3nt: TGTGCCAGTACAGGGTTCTACGAGCAGTACTTC
j_gene: TRBJ2-1; v_gene: TRBV6-5; d_gene: NA; abundance: NA; CDR3aa: CASRSKLGEQFF; CDR3nt: TGTGCCAGCAGGTCCAAGTTGGGGGAGCAGTTCTTC
j_gene: TRBJ2-1; v_gene: TRBV7-9; d_gene: TRBD1; abundance: NA; CDR3aa: CASSIRQGVRNEQFF; CDR3nt: TGTGCCAGCAGCATAAGACAGGGAGTAAGGAATGAGCAGTTCTTC
j_gene: TRBJ1-6; v_gene: TRBV27; d_gene: NA; abundance: NA; CDR3aa: CASSRQVHNSPLHF; CDR3nt: TGTGCCAGCAGTCGACAGGTCCATAATTCACCCCTCCACTTT
j_gene: TRBJ2-1; v_gene: TRBV29-1; d_gene: NA; abundance: NA; CDR3aa: CSVELGKTVNEQFF; CDR3nt: TGCAGCGTTGAGTTGGGCAAAACGGTAAATGAGCAGTTCTTC
j_gene: TRBJ2-5; v_gene: TRBV4-1; d_gene: NA; abundance: NA; CDR3aa: CASSPPLGETQYF; CDR3nt: TGCGCCAGCAGCCCCCCCCTAGGAGAGACCCAGTACTTC
j_gene: TRBJ2-1; v_gene: TRBV7-3; d_gene: TRBD1; abundance: NA; CDR3aa: CASSLSTSGTGRDNEQFF; CDR3nt: TGTGCCAGCAGCTTATCAACCTCCGGGACAGGGAGGGATAATGAGCAGTTCTTC
j_gene: TRBJ1-3; v_gene: TRBV27; d_gene: NA; abundance: NA; CDR3aa: CASRTYGASGNTIYF; CDR3nt: TGTGCCAGCAGAACGTACGGGGCGTCGGGAAACACCATATATTTT
j_gene: TRBJ1-1; v_gene: TRBV28; d_gene: NA; abundance: NA; CDR3aa: CASCTMNTEAFF; CDR3nt: TGTGCCAGCTGTACGATGAACACTGAAGCTTTCTTT
j_gene: TRBJ2-1; v_gene: TRBV7-9; d_gene: TRBD2; abundance: NA; CDR3aa: CASSPVGLAGNNEQFF; CDR3nt: TGTGCCAGCAGCCCGGTAGGGCTAGCGGGAAACAATGAGCAGTTCTTC
j_gene: TRBJ2-7; v_gene: TRBV4-3; d_gene: NA; abundance: NA; CDR3aa: CASSHSGASYEQYF; CDR3nt: TGCGCCAGCAGCCATTCCGGGGCCTCCTACGAGCAGTACTTC
j_gene: TRBJ2-3; v_gene: TRBV9; d_gene: NA; abundance: once; CDR3aa: CASSVDDGSTQYF; CDR3nt: TGTGCCAGCAGCGTAGACGATGGGAGTACGCAGTATTTT
j_gene: TRBJ2-3; v_gene: TRBV2; d_gene: NA; abundance: NA; CDR3aa: CASSDSGADTQYF; CDR3nt: TGTGCCAGCAGTGATTCCGGGGCAGATACGCAGTATTTT
j_gene: TRBJ1-4; v_gene: TRBV15; d_gene: TRBD1; abundance: NA; CDR3aa: CATSSGETGGYEKLFF; CDR3nt: TGTGCCACCAGCAGCGGAGAGACAGGGGGTTACGAAAAACTGTTTTTT
j_gene: TRBJ2-1; v_gene: TRBV4-3; d_gene: NA; abundance: NA; CDR3aa: CASSHGRTEQFF; CDR3nt: TGCGCCAGCAGCCACGGACGAACCGAGCAGTTCTTC
j_gene: TRBJ2-2; v_gene: TRBV7-8; d_gene: TRBD2; abundance: once; CDR3aa: CASLSGGRNTGELFF; CDR3nt: TGTGCCAGTCTCTCGGGGGGGCGGAACACCGGGGAGCTGTTTTTT
j_gene: TRBJ2-7; v_gene: TRBV28; d_gene: NA; abundance: NA; CDR3aa: CASTRGGGLDEQYF; CDR3nt: TGTGCCAGCACCAGAGGAGGGGGGCTAGACGAGCAGTACTTC
j_gene: TRBJ2-7; v_gene: TRBV5-1; d_gene: TRBD1; abundance: few; CDR3aa: CASSLGQGASEQYF; CDR3nt: TGCGCCAGCAGCTTGGGACAGGGGGCGAGTGAGCAGTACTTC
j_gene: TRBJ1-2; v_gene: TRBV29-1; d_gene: NA; abundance: NA; CDR3aa: CSVDIAGLSDGYTF; CDR3nt: TGCAGCGTAGATATTGCCGGGCTAAGTGATGGCTACACCTTC
j_gene: TRBJ1-4; v_gene: TRBV9; d_gene: TRBD1; abundance: NA; CDR3aa: CASSAASDRGGEKLFF; CDR3nt: TGTGCCAGCAGCGCAGCGAGCGACAGGGGGGGCGAAAAACTGTTTTTT
j_gene: TRBJ2-7; v_gene: TRBV7-9; d_gene: NA; abundance: NA; CDR3aa: CASSPNPGPGEQYF; CDR3nt: TGTGCCAGCAGCCCAAACCCGGGACCGGGGGAGCAGTACTTC
j_gene: TRBJ2-2; v_gene: TRBV5-6; d_gene: NA; abundance: once; CDR3aa: CASSWLGAGELFF; CDR3nt: TGTGCCAGCAGTTGGTTGGGAGCCGGGGAGCTGTTTTTT
j_gene: TRBJ1-4; v_gene: TRBV28; d_gene: NA; abundance: NA; CDR3aa: CASSFRLGEKLFF; CDR3nt: TGTGCCAGCAGTTTCCGGTTGGGGGAAAAACTGTTTTTT
j_gene: TRBJ2-4; v_gene: TRBV5-6; d_gene: TRBD1; abundance: NA; CDR3aa: CASSLAVRGRENIQYF; CDR3nt: TGTGCCAGCAGCTTGGCCGTCAGGGGGCGAGAAAACATTCAGTACTTC
j_gene: TRBJ2-3; v_gene: TRBV9; d_gene: NA; abundance: NA; CDR3aa: CASSSSLRDIPPDTQYF; CDR3nt: TGTGCCAGCAGCTCTTCACTACGGGACATTCCCCCAGATACGCAGTATTTT
j_gene: TRBJ2-7; v_gene: TRBV7-9; d_gene: NA; abundance: once; CDR3aa: CASSSGQKDYEQYF; CDR3nt: TGTGCCAGCAGCAGCGGACAGAAAGATTACGAGCAGTACTTC
j_gene: TRBJ2-7; v_gene: TRBV5-6; d_gene: TRBD1; abundance: few; CDR3aa: CASSSDRGPGEQYF; CDR3nt: TGTGCCAGCAGCTCCGACAGGGGGCCGGGCGAGCAGTACTTC
j_gene: TRBJ2-1; v_gene: TRBV11-2; d_gene: NA; abundance: NA; CDR3aa: CASSPPGRSPDEQFF; CDR3nt: TGTGCCAGCAGCCCCCCTGGACGATCACCGGATGAGCAGTTCTTC
j_gene: TRBJ2-1; v_gene: TRBV2; d_gene: TRBD2; abundance: NA; CDR3aa: CASSERWSGSGEQFF; CDR3nt: TGTGCCAGCAGTGAAAGGTGGAGCGGGAGCGGGGAGCAGTTCTTC
j_gene: TRBJ2-7; v_gene: TRBV5-6; d_gene: TRBD1; abundance: NA; CDR3aa: CASSLTILRDRGAPYEQYF; CDR3nt: TGTGCCAGCAGCTTGACAATCCTCCGGGACAGGGGTGCCCCCTACGAGCAGTACTTC
j_gene: TRBJ2-1; v_gene: TRBV27; d_gene: TRBD1; abundance: NA; CDR3aa: CASSPSTGETYNEQFF; CDR3nt: TGTGCCAGCAGCCCCTCGACAGGGGAAACCTACAATGAGCAGTTCTTC
j_gene: TRBJ2-7; v_gene: TRBV11-2; d_gene: NA; abundance: NA; CDR3aa: CASSPPQVPYEQYF; CDR3nt: TGTGCCAGCAGCCCTCCACAGGTCCCCTACGAGCAGTACTTC
j_gene: TRBJ2-1; v_gene: TRBV4-3; d_gene: NA; abundance: NA; CDR3aa: CASSASPDGSGNEQFF; CDR3nt: TGCGCCAGCAGCGCATCACCCGACGGCAGTGGCAATGAGCAGTTCTTC
j_gene: TRBJ2-7; v_gene: TRBV11-2; d_gene: NA; abundance: NA; CDR3aa: CASSWDRDEQYF; CDR3nt: TGTGCCAGCAGCTGGGACCGAGACGAGCAGTACTTC
j_gene: TRBJ2-1; v_gene: TRBV13; d_gene: NA; abundance: NA; CDR3aa: CASSSTDTHNEQFF; CDR3nt: TGTGCCAGCAGTTCAACGGACACCCACAATGAGCAGTTCTTC